The rows below give T cell receptor beta chains drawn from one sample of a study of T cell responses to AZD1222 COVID-19 vaccine. Method: immunoSEQ multiplex PCR; TCRdb's copy keeps in-frame clones and lacks some. The sample consists of fewer than 180,000 clones, more than 90% of them appearing once. The starting material was peripheral blood, obtained 28 days after the second AZD1222 dose. Every receptor here comes from an adult who received the AZD1222 COVID-19 vaccine. The CDR3 runs from the conserved cysteine through the conserved F or W. A D gene is named only where the DNA matches it firmly. Clone size, where shown, is once, few, many, or a class for clones that have expanded.

>TRBV18|.|TRBJ2-5|.|12
CASSRLQETQYF
TGTGCCAGCTCTAGACTCCAAGAGACCCAGTACTTC
>TRBV28|.|TRBJ1-4|.|14
CASRNAELDEKLFF
TGTGCCAGCAGAAACGCGGAATTGGATGAAAAACTGTTTTTT
>TRBV6-5|.|TRBJ1-4|.|14
CASSYRQGLEKLFF
TGTGCCAGCAGTTACCGGCAGGGGCTTGAAAAACTGTTTTTT
>TRBV7-9|TRBD1|TRBJ1-1|.|13
CASSLGQGSEAFF
TGTGCCAGCAGCTTAGGACAGGGCAGTGAAGCTTTCTTT
>TRBV7-2|.|TRBJ1-5|.|14
CASSLMHANQPQHF
TGTGCCAGCAGCTTAATGCACGCTAATCAGCCCCAGCATTTT
>TRBV2|TRBD1|TRBJ1-2|.|14
CASLERTGGVIYTF
TGTGCCAGCTTAGAACGAACAGGGGGCGTAATCTACACCTTC
>TRBV7-9|TRBD1|TRBJ2-7|.|14
CASGPGQGTYEQYF
TGTGCCAGCGGCCCGGGACAGGGGACTTACGAGCAGTACTTC
>TRBV3-1/TRBV3-2|TRBD1|TRBJ1-2|.|13
CASSHNRGPVYTF
TGTGCCAGCAGCCATAATAGGGGGCCAGTCTACACCTTC
>TRBV4-1|.|TRBJ1-3|.|13
CASSQEGGNTIYF
TGCGCCAGCAGCCAAGAGGGAGGAAACACCATATATTTT
>TRBV27|TRBD1|TRBJ1-2|.|18
CASSGDPGTGGRGYGYTF
TGTGCCAGCAGTGGGGATCCCGGGACAGGGGGCCGGGGCTATGGCTACACCTTC
>TRBV12-3/TRBV12-4|.|TRBJ1-4|few|11
CASSLSEKLFF
TGTGCCAGCAGTTTATCTGAAAAACTGTTTTTT
>TRBV28|TRBD2|TRBJ2-1|.|17
CASSSGLAGGSYNEQFF
TGTGCCAGCAGTTCAGGGTTAGCGGGAGGGTCCTACAATGAGCAGTTCTTC
>TRBV5-1|TRBD2|TRBJ2-1|.|13
CASGSGVYNEQFF
TGCGCCAGCGGTAGCGGGGTGTACAATGAGCAGTTCTTC
>TRBV2|.|TRBJ2-3|.|15
CASSERQRGTDTQYF
TGTGCCAGCAGTGAACGGCAGAGGGGGACAGATACGCAGTATTTT
>TRBV7-2|.|TRBJ2-3|.|16
CASSLGSHLNTDTQYF
TGTGCCAGCAGCTTAGGATCGCACCTAAACACAGATACGCAGTATTTT
>TRBV5-4|TRBD1|TRBJ2-5|.|14
CASSARQGAETQYF
TGTGCCAGCAGCGCTCGACAGGGGGCAGAGACCCAGTACTTC
>TRBV5-1|TRBD2|TRBJ2-7|.|15
CASSLYGTSGYEQYF
TGCGCCAGCAGCTTGTATGGGACTAGCGGGTACGAGCAGTACTTC
>TRBV6-1|.|TRBJ1-5|once|14
CASSEIRGNQPQHF
TGTGCCAGCAGTGAAATAAGGGGCAATCAGCCCCAGCATTTT
>TRBV6-5|TRBD1|TRBJ2-7|.|14
CASMVGQGPYEQYF
TGTGCCAGCATGGTTGGACAGGGGCCCTACGAGCAGTACTTC
>TRBV6-5|.|TRBJ2-6|.|14
CASSYLLGANVLTF
TGTGCCAGCAGTTACCTCCTTGGGGCCAACGTCCTGACTTTC
>TRBV19|.|TRBJ1-5|.|16
CASNSIRAGSNQPQHF
TGTGCCAGTAACTCCATTAGGGCAGGGAGCAATCAGCCCCAGCATTTT
>TRBV2|.|TRBJ2-7|few|12
CASSGVYYEQYF
TGTGCCAGCAGTGGGGTCTACTACGAGCAGTACTTC
>TRBV29-1|.|TRBJ2-3|.|13
CSVDRSLGDTQYF
TGCAGCGTTGACCGCAGTTTGGGGGATACGCAGTATTTT
>TRBV24-1|TRBD1|TRBJ2-7|.|16
CATSDPGTGTSWEQYF
TGTGCCACCAGTGACCCCGGGACAGGGACTTCTTGGGAGCAGTACTTC
>TRBV28|.|TRBJ1-6|.|15
CASSSGSYYNSPLHF
TGTGCCAGCAGTTCAGGGTCCTACTATAATTCACCCCTCCACTTT
>TRBV18|.|TRBJ2-2|.|14
CASSPHSNTGELFF
TGTGCCAGCTCACCACACAGCAACACCGGGGAGCTGTTTTTT
>TRBV28|.|TRBJ2-7|.|15
CASSFALGVTYEQYF
TGTGCCAGCAGTTTCGCGTTGGGGGTTACCTACGAGCAGTACTTC
>TRBV6-5|TRBD2|TRBJ2-2|.|16
CASSSLAGGNTGELFF
TGTGCCAGCAGTTCGTTAGCGGGAGGGAACACCGGGGAGCTGTTTTTT
>TRBV11-2|TRBD2|TRBJ2-3|.|16
CASSILQREGPDTQYF
TGTGCCAGCAGCATACTACAGCGGGAGGGCCCAGATACGCAGTATTTT
>TRBV5-1|.|TRBJ1-4|.|14
CASASGDSDEKLFF
TGCGCCAGCGCCTCAGGAGACAGTGATGAAAAACTGTTTTTT
>TRBV15|.|TRBJ2-2|.|16
CATSRVAGPGTGELFF
TGTGCCACCAGCAGAGTGGCGGGGCCGGGCACCGGGGAGCTGTTTTTT
>TRBV27|TRBD2|TRBJ2-1|.|16
CASRVGLAGYGNEQFF
TGTGCCAGCAGGGTGGGACTAGCGGGATATGGTAATGAGCAGTTCTTC
>TRBV19|.|TRBJ2-6|.|18
CASSPSLSRTSGANVLTF
TGTGCCAGTAGCCCATCCTTATCCAGGACCTCTGGGGCCAACGTCCTGACTTTC
>TRBV27|.|TRBJ1-1|.|16
CASRIGGWVGGTEAFF
TGTGCCAGCAGAATTGGGGGATGGGTAGGGGGCACTGAAGCTTTCTTT
>TRBV11-3|.|TRBJ2-5|.|15
CASSLGNGAGETQYF
TGTGCCAGCAGCTTAGGTAACGGGGCGGGGGAGACCCAGTACTTC
>TRBV5-1|.|TRBJ2-5|.|13
CARTLPPQETQYF
TGCGCCAGAACGCTCCCCCCACAAGAGACCCAGTACTTC
>TRBV27|.|TRBJ2-4|.|16
CASSFEKGLAKNIQYF
TGTGCCAGCAGTTTTGAAAAAGGGTTAGCCAAAAACATTCAGTACTTC
>TRBV9|.|TRBJ2-7|.|14
CASSVEPTIYEQYF
TGTGCCAGCAGCGTAGAACCCACGATTTACGAGCAGTACTTC
>TRBV3-1/TRBV3-2|.|TRBJ1-1|.|12
CASSQENTEAFF
TGTGCCAGCAGCCAGGAGAACACTGAAGCTTTCTTT
>TRBV28|.|TRBJ2-5|.|17
CASRPSFRVMGQETQYF
TGTGCCAGCAGACCTTCATTCAGGGTGATGGGCCAAGAGACCCAGTACTTC
>TRBV7-9|TRBD1|TRBJ2-2|.|14
CASSPDRDTGELFF
TGTGCCAGCAGCCCCGACAGGGACACCGGGGAGCTGTTTTTT
>TRBV18|TRBD2|TRBJ2-1|.|16
CASSPPSGLGKGEQFF
TGTGCCAGCTCACCACCTAGCGGGCTTGGGAAGGGTGAGCAGTTCTTC
>TRBV27|TRBD2|TRBJ2-5|.|16
CASSTYGRPSWETQYF
TGTGCCAGCAGCACCTACGGGAGGCCTAGTTGGGAGACCCAGTACTTC
>TRBV28|.|TRBJ1-5|.|15
CASSPKPRPPEPQHF
TGTGCCAGCAGCCCTAAACCACGCCCTCCGGAGCCCCAGCATTTT
>TRBV5-1|TRBD1|TRBJ2-5|.|15
CASSFGQGIDETQYF
TGCGCCAGCAGCTTCGGACAGGGAATCGATGAGACCCAGTACTTC
>TRBV10-3|TRBD1|TRBJ1-4|once|15
CAISESSRGNEKLFF
TGTGCCATCAGTGAGTCGTCCAGGGGGAATGAAAAACTGTTTTTT
>TRBV19|.|TRBJ1-1|.|18
CASSNDSYRRAQNVSLFF
TGTGCCAGTAGTAATGACAGCTACCGCCGGGCCCAAAACGTGTCGCTTTTCTTT